This TCR beta chain emerged from a study of blood T cell repertoires in COVID-19. Turning to the study itself: The analysed material was cDNA or gDNA that came from T cells, B-cell-depleted T cells, or PBMCs.

In the authors' workflow: Cell counts per sample came from amplifying reference gene primers. Assay used: immunoSEQ multiplex PCR; TCRdb lists only in-frame clones, some missing. From that table come the V and J calls and clone size; the DNA was used to work out D and trimming. The sample carries more than 150,000 clones, around 80% recorded once. Germline assignment: CDR1 LGHDT and CDR2 YNNKEL (reference sequence). The V gene lost 4 bases and the J gene lost 5 bases, with 15 bases spanning the gap. This CDR3 contains 14 residues. The chain couples TRBV3-1 (or the pseudogene TRBV3-2) to TRBJ2-7; D might be TRBD2 (5 bases). The sequenced material came from peripheral blood. This receptor was taken from a woman aged 60-70 years with acute or convalescent COVID-19. CDR3 DNA: TGTGCCAGCAGCCGCTCCGGGGTCGGCCACGAGCAGTACTTC. It encodes CASSRSGVGHEQYF.